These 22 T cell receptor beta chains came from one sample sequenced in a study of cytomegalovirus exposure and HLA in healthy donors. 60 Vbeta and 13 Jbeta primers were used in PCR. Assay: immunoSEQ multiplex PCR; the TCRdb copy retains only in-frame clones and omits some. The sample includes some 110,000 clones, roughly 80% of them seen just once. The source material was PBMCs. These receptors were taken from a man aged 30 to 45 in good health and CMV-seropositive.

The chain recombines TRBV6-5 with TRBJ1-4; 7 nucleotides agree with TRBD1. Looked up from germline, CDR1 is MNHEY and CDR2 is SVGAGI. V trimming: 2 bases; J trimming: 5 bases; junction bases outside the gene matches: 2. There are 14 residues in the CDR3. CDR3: CASSYGRGNEKLFF. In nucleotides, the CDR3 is TGTGCCAGCAGTTACGGCAGGGGGAATGAAAAACTGTTTTTT.

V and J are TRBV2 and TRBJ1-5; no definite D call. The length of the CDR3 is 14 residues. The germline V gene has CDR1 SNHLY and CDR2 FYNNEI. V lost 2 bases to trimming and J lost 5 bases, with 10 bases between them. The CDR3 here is CASSEPIGDQPQHF. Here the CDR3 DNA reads TGTGCCAGCAGTGAACCCATCGGGGATCAGCCCCAGCATTTT. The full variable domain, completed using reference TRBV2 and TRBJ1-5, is EPEVTQTPSHQVTQMGQEVILRCVPISNHLYFYWYRQILGQKVEFLVSFYNNEISEKSEIFDDQFSVERPDGSNFTLKIRSTKLEDSAMYFCASSEPIGDQPQHFGDGTRLSIL.

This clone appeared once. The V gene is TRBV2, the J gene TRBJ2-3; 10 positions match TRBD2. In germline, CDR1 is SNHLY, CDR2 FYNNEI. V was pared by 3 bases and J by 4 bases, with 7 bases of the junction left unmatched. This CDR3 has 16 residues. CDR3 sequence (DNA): TGTGCCAGCAGTGAGGGTAGCGGGGGGTACCCAGATACGCAGTATTTT. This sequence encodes CASSEGSGGYPDTQYF. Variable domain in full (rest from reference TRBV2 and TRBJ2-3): EPEVTQTPSHQVTQMGQEVILRCVPISNHLYFYWYRQILGQKVEFLVSFYNNEISEKSEIFDDQFSVERPDGSNFTLKIRSTKLEDSAMYFCASSEGSGGYPDTQYFGPGTRLTVL.

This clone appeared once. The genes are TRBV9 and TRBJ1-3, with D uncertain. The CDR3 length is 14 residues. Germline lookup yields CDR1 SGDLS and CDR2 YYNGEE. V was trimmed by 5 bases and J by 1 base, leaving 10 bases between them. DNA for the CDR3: TGTGCCAGCAGGGAGAGCTCGTCTGGAAACACCATATATTTT. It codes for CASRESSSGNTIYF.

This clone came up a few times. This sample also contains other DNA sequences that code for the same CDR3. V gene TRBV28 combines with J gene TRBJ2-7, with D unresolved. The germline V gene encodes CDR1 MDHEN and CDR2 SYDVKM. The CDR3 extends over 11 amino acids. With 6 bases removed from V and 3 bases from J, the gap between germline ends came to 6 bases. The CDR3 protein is CASSPGYEQYF. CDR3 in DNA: TGTGCCAGCAGCCCAGGCTACGAGCAGTACTTC.

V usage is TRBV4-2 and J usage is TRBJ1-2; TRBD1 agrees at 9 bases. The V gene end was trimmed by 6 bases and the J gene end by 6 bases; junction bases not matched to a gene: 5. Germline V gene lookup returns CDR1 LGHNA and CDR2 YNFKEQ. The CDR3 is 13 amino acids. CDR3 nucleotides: TGTGCCAGCAGTCGAGACAGGGGGGATGGCTACACCTTC. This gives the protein CASSRDRGDGYTF.

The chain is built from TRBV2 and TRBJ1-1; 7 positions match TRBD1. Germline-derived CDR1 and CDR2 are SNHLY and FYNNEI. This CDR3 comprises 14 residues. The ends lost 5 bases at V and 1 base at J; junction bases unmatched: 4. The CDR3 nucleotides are TGTGCCAGCAGTAAGGACAGGTGGAACACTGAAGCTTTCTTT. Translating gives CASSKDRWNTEAFF.

Here the CDR3 reads CASSFGQGSSYEQYV. DNA of the CDR3: TGTGCCAGCAGCTTCGGGCAGGGGAGCTCCTACGAGCAGTACGTC. The V call is TRBV5-6, the J call TRBJ2-7; TRBD1 is a possible D gene (6 bases). The CDR3 is 15 residues long. Trimming stripped 2 bases from V and 0 bases from J, with 12 bases between. Germline V gives CDR1 SGHDT, CDR2 YYEEEE.

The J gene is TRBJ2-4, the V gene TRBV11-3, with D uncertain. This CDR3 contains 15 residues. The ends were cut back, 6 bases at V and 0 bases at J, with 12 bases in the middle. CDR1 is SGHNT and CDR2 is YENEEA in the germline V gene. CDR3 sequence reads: CASSPSSKAKNIQYF. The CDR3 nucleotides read TGTGCCAGCAGTCCGAGCTCAAAAGCCAAAAACATTCAGTACTTC.

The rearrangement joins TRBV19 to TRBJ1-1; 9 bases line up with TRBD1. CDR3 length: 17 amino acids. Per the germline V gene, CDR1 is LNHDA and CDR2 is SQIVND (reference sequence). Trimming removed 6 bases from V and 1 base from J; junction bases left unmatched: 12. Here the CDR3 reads CASRSGSGQGRNTEAFF. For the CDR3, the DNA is TGTGCCAGTAGATCCGGATCTGGACAGGGGAGGAACACTGAAGCTTTCTTT. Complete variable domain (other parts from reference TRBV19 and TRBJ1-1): DGGITQSPKYLFRKEGQNVTLSCEQNLNHDAMYWYRQDPGQGLRLIYYSQIVNDFQKGDIAEGYSVSREKKESFPLTVTSAQKNPTAFYLCASRSGSGQGRNTEAFFGQGTRLTVV.

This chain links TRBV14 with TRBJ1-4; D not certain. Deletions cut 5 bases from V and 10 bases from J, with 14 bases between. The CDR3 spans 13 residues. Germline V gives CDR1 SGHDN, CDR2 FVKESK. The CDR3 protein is CASSFQKLGKLFF. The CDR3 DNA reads TGTGCCAGCAGCTTTCAAAAACTCGGAAAACTGTTTTTT.

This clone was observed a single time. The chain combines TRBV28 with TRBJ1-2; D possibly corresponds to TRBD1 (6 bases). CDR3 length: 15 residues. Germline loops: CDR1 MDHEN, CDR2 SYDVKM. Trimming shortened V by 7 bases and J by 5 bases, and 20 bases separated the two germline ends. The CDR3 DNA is TGTGCCAGCACTAAGGGGGATATCCCTGAGTATGGCTACACCTTC. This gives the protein CASTKGDIPEYGYTF.

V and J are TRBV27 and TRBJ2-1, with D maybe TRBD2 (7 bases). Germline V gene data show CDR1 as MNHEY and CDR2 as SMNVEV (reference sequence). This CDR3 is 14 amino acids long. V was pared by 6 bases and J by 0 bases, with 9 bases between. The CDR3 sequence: CASRGGGSYNEQFF. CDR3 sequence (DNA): TGTGCCAGCAGAGGGGGGGGCTCCTACAATGAGCAGTTCTTC.

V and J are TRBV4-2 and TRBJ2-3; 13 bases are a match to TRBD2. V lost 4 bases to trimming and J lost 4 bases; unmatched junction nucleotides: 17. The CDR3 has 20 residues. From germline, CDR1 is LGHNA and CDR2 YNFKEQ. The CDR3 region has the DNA TGTGCCAGCAGCCCCTTGACTAGCGGGGGGTGGTATTCAAGGGCAGATACGCAGTATTTT. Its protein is CASSPLTSGGWYSRADTQYF.

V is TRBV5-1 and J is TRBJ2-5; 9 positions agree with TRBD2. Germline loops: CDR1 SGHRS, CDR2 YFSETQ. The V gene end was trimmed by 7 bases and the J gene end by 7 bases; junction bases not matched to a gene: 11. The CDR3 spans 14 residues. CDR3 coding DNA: TGCGCCAGCTCCGGCGGGGGGGCTCCAGGGACCCAGTACTTC. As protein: CASSGGGAPGTQYF.

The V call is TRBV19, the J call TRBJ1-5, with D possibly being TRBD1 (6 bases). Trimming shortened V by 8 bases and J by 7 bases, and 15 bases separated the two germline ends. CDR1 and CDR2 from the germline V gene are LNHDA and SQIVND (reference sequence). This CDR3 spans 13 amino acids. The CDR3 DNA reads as TGTGCCAGTGGACAGATCCAAGGGCAGCCCCAGCATTTT. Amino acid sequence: CASGQIQGQPQHF.

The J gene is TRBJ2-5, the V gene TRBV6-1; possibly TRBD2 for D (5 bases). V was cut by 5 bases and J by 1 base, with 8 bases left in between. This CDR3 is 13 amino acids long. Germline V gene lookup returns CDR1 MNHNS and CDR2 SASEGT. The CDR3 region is CASSRLAQETQYF. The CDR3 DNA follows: TGTGCCAGCAGTCGGCTAGCCCAAGAGACCCAGTACTTC.

CDR3 residues: CASSTGQGRYYGYTF. The CDR3 DNA follows: TGTGCCAGCAGTACGGGACAGGGACGATACTATGGCTACACCTTC. This chain connects TRBV28 to TRBJ1-2; the match to TRBD1 covers 9 bases. V dropped 5 bases and J dropped 3; count of bases not matched to a gene: 7. This CDR3 region has 15 residues. Germline-derived CDR1 and CDR2 are MDHEN and SYDVKM.

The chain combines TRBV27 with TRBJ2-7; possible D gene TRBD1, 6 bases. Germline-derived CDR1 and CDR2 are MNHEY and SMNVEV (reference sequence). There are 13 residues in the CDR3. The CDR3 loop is CVCRGLSSYEQYF. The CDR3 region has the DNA TGTGTGTGCAGGGGCCTAAGCTCCTACGAGCAGTACTTC.

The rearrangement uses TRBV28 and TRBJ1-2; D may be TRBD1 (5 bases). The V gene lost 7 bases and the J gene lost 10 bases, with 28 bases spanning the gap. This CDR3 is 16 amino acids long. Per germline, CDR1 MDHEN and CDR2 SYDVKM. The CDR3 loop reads CASTLLEPGLGPYYTF. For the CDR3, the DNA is TGTGCCAGCACCCTATTGGAACCGGGACTAGGGCCGTACTACACCTTC.

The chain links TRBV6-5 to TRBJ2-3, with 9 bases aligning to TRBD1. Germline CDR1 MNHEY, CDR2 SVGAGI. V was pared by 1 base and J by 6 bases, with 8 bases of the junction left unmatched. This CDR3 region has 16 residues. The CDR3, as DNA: TGTGCCAGCAGTTACTACGGGACAGGGAGAGAGGATACGCAGTATTTT. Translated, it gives CASSYYGTGREDTQYF.

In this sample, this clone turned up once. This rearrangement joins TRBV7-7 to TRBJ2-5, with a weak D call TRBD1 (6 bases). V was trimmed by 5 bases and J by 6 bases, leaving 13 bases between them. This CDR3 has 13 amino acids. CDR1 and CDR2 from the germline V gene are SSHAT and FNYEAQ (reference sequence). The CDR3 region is CASSPDWGQTQYF. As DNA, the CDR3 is TGTGCCAGCAGCCCAGATTGGGGGCAGACCCAGTACTTC. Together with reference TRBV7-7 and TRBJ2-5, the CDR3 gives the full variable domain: GAGVSQSPRYKVTKRGQDVTLRCDPISSHATLYWYQQALGQGPEFLTYFNYEAQPDKSGLPSDRFSAERPEGSISTLTIQRTEQRDSAMYRCASSPDWGQTQYFGPGTRLLVL.